This T cell receptor beta chain came from a study of human T cells and chemical hapten exposure. Study background: A patient group, mainly female, showed alopecia areata, totalis or universalis. Study-wide points: High-frequency TCRs, those above 1 in 1000, stayed the same after DPC sensitization. The count of PT1 expanded TCRs correlated positively with patch test score.

TCRdb passed the RACE reads through MiXCR, listing each CDR3 protein once. Of some 350,000 distinct CDR3 sequences in the sample, under 8% were seen once. This sample's time point: patch test 1, 2 weeks after DPC sensitization. Stated treatment: therapeutic diphenylcyclopropenone sensitization with weekly scalp DPC. This clonotype was observed a handful of times. Its antigen is unknown. The CDR3 is 15 amino acids. V was shortened by 3 bases and J by 1 base, with 12 bases between the two germline ends. Germline loops: CDR1 KGHSH, CDR2 LQKENI. This TCR derives from a woman aged 18 to 35 with alopecia areata. Some clones in this sample may be carry-over from other donors' samples. The V call is TRBV18, the J call TRBJ1-1; the D gene is possibly TRBD1 (5 bases). The sample was whole blood, taken in connection with sensitization to the hapten diphenylcyclopropenone (DPC). This CDR3 reads CASSPPGPPNTEAFF. For the CDR3, the DNA is TGTGCCAGCTCACCGCCGGGACCGCCGAACACTGAAGCTTTCTTT.